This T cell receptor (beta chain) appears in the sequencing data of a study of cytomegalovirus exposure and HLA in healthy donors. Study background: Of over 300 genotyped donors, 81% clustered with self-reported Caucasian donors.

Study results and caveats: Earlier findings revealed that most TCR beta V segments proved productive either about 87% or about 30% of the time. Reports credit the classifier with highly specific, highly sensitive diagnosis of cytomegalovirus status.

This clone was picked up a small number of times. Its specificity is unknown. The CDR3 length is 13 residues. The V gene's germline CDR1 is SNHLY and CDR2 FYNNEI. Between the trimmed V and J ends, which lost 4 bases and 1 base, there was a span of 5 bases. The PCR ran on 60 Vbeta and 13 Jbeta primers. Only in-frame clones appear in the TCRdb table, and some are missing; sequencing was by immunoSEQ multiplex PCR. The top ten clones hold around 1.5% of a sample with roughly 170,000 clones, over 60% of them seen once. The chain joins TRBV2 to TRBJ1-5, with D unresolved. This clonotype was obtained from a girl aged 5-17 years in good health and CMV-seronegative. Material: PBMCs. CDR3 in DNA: TGTGCCAGCAGTGGAGGAAGCAATCAGCCCCAGCATTTT. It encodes CASSGGSNQPQHF.